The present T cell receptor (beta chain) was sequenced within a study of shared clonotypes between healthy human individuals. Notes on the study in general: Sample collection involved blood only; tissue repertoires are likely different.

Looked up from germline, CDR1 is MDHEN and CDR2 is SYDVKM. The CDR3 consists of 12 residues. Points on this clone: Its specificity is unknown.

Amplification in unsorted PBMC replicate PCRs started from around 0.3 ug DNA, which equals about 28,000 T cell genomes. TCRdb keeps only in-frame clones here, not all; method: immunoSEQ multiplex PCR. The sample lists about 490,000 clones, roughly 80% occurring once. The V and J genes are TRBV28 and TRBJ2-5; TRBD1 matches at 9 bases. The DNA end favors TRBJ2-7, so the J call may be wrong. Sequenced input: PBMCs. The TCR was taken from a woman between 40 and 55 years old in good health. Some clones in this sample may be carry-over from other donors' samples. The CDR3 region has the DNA TGTGCCAGCAGGGACAGGGGCTACGAGCAGTACTTC. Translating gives CASRDRGYEQYF.